These 10 T cell receptor beta chains were all obtained from the same sample, sequenced in a study of T cells in tuberculosis. The protocol was immunoSEQ multiplex PCR, while the TCRdb copy is restricted to in-frame clones and leaves out a portion. The sample lists about 34,000 clones; roughly 93% were seen once. Time point described: new active TB diagnosis, blood taken before or within 7 days of starting treatment. Sequenced here: PBMCs, sampled at tuberculosis diagnosis. Source of these receptors: an adult with tuberculosis.

The chain has TRBV19 and TRBJ2-1, with 13 positions matching TRBD2. Trimming at V came to 7 bases and at J to 1 base, leaving 7 bases not matched to a gene. CDR1 and CDR2 (germline): LNHDA, SQIVND (reference sequence). The CDR3 contains 17 residues. The CDR3 is CASKWTSGGGSYNEQFF. CDR3 coding DNA: TGTGCCAGTAAGTGGACTAGCGGGGGAGGTTCCTACAATGAGCAGTTCTTC.

The V and J genes are TRBV19 and TRBJ1-2; possibly TRBD1 for D (5 bases). CDR1 LNHDA and CDR2 SQIVND come from the germline V gene (reference sequence). Trimming took 10 bases from V and 8 from J, leaving 20 bases between them. The CDR3 consists of 13 residues. The CDR3, as DNA: TGTGCCACCTCTCACACTACGACAGCGGGCTACACCTTC. The encoded protein is CATSHTTTAGYTF.

The chain couples TRBV30 to TRBJ2-7; 7 positions agree with TRBD1. V was pared by 4 bases and J by 2 bases, with 11 bases of the junction left unmatched. The CDR3 is 15 amino acids. CDR1 GTSNPN and CDR2 SVGIG come from the germline V gene (reference sequence). The CDR3 spells CAWKLLGTVPYEQYF. Written as DNA, the CDR3 is TGTGCCTGGAAACTTTTAGGGACAGTTCCCTACGAGCAGTACTTC.

The chain has TRBV28 and TRBJ1-6; D remains ambiguous. The CDR3 contains 14 residues. Germline V gives CDR1 MDHEN, CDR2 SYDVKM. V was shortened by 8 bases and J by 8 bases, with 16 bases between the two germline ends. The CDR3 DNA reads as TGTGCCAGCTCAAGAAGCGGTTCGGATTCACCCCTCCACTTT. Translating gives CASSRSGSDSPLHF.

As for this clone: The same CDR3 can be traced to other DNA sequences in this sample. The chain employs TRBV27 and TRBJ2-7; 7 positions agree with TRBD1. The V gene end was trimmed by 5 bases and the J gene end by 0 bases; junction bases not matched to a gene: 1. CDR3 length equals 13 residues. The germline gives CDR1 MNHEY, CDR2 SMNVEV (reference sequence). As DNA, the CDR3 is TGTGCCAGCAGTAGGGACAGCTCCTACGAGCAGTACTTC. It yields the protein CASSRDSSYEQYF.

The CDR3 nucleotides read TGTGCCAGCGATGGGACTAGCGAATACACAGATACGCAGTATTTT. Encoded protein: CASDGTSEYTDTQYF. The chain uses TRBV2 and TRBJ2-3, with 10 bases matching TRBD2. Trimming removed 8 bases from V and 2 bases from J; junction bases left unmatched: 7. CDR3 length: 15 residues. Germline assignment: CDR1 SNHLY and CDR2 FYNNEI. Combining the CDR3 with reference TRBV2 and TRBJ2-3 gives the whole variable domain EPEVTQTPSHQVTQMGQEVILRCVPISNHLYFYWYRQILGQKVEFLVSFYNNEISEKSEIFDDQFSVERPDGSNFTLKIRSTKLEDSAMYFCASDGTSEYTDTQYFGPGTRLTVL.

V gene TRBV11-3 combines with J gene TRBJ2-7, with TRBD2 as a possible D gene (6 bases). CDR1 and CDR2 (germline): SGHNT, YENEEA. V shed 5 bases and J shed 0 bases, with 11 bases lying between them. CDR3 length: 14 residues. In DNA, the CDR3 is TGTGCCAGCAGCCTCGCCGGGGGCTCCTACGAGCAGTACTTC. As protein: CASSLAGGSYEQYF.

The chain links TRBV13 to TRBJ2-5; 13 bases align to TRBD2. Per germline, CDR1 PRHDT and CDR2 FYEKMQ (reference sequence). The CDR3 extends over 15 amino acids. Trimming cost V 5 bases and J 4 bases; bases outside gene matches: 4. The CDR3 reads CASSRTSGGLETQYF. The CDR3 nucleotides are TGTGCCAGCAGCCGGACTAGCGGGGGACTAGAGACCCAGTACTTC.

The rearrangement links TRBV4-1 to TRBJ2-6; 12 bases align to TRBD2. From germline, CDR1 is MGHRA and CDR2 YSYEKL. Trimming removed 2 bases from V and 0 bases from J; junction bases left unmatched: 8. The CDR3 is 20 amino acids. The CDR3 reads CASSQFTSGGQSSGANVLTF. CDR3 DNA sequence: TGCGCCAGCAGCCAATTCACTAGCGGGGGGCAATCCTCTGGGGCCAACGTCCTGACTTTC.

This sequence joins TRBV21-1 and TRBJ2-7; the table's D call TRBD2 went unverified against the DNA. TRBV21-1 represents a pseudogene. CDR3 length: 15 amino acids. The CDR3 sequence is CASSKEGTTTYEQYF. CDR3 in DNA: TGTGCCAGCAGCAAAGAGGGGACTACCACCTACGAGCAGTACTTC.